This T cell receptor beta chain was captured by sequencing in a study of blood T cell repertoires in COVID-19 (dated by TCRdb to 2020 to 2022). Regarding the study in general: The collaborator samples originated in the United States, Italy and Spain and spanned the acute and convalescent phases of COVID-19. The dataset comprised deeply sampled blood TCRbeta repertoires from subjects exposed to, actively infected with, or recovered from COVID-19. The repertoires were released in a freely available public database intended as a resource for research on the immune response to SARS-CoV-2. Samples were obtained from the ongoing ImmuneRACE study (first 160 participants) and from roughly 1,300 subjects provided by 6 global collaborators. Where available, HLA class I and class II types were obtained from metadata supplied by the sample provider rather than from assay-based typing. Nearly every sample came with metadata listing a de-identified subject ID, COVID-19 status, age in years and sex. The prospective study material was composed of cDNA or gDNA derived from T cells, B-cell-depleted T cells, or PBMCs. Here is what the overall study found, with its caveats: The amount of clinical and demographic metadata varied by source and participant and was provided uncurated.

Points on this clone: There is no known antigen for this receptor. No base quality information exists; no much larger clone differs at one position.

The collaborating institutions used their own protocols to collect whole blood in K2EDTA tubes. For TCRbeta analysis, collaborator samples were shipped as frozen whole blood, as isolated PBMCs, or as DNA extracted from either sample type. TCRbeta CDR3 regions were amplified from genomic DNA using the immunoSEQ Assay, a bias-controlled multiplex PCR. In the source study's methods: Within the assay, amplification of reference gene primers was used to estimate how many nucleated cells each sample contained. To quantify the absolute abundance of each unique TCRbeta CDR3 rearrangement, sequence reads were collapsed and filtered. For each sample, productive Simpson clonality was calculated as the square root of Simpson's diversity index over productive rearrangements. Here the immuneACCESS table is served through TCRdb, limited to in-frame sequences with V and J called. Missing clones are a known gap in these copies; in checked studies unresolved V genes cover under half, and the rest lacks a known reason. The V and J calls and clone size are taken from that table; D and trimming were inferred from the DNA. The sample yields 100,000 to 150,000 clones; over 80% were counted once. 30% of the sample goes to the ten largest clones.

This TCR came from a woman in her 70s with acute or convalescent COVID-19. Sample: peripheral blood.

The CDR3 reads as follows: CASSSGQANEQFF. The DNA is TGTGCCAGCAGTTCGGGACAGGCCAATGAGCAGTTCTTC. The sequence joins TRBV28 to TRBJ2-1, with 8 bases in between that match TRBD1. The cysteine opens and the phenylalanine closes a CDR3 of 13 amino acids. The CDR3 DNA has 39 bases and is translated from base 1. Germline trimming amounts to 4 bases on V and 6 bases on J, with 2 as the count of junction bases outside the gene matches. CDR1 and CDR2, per the germline V gene, are MDHEN and SYDVKM.